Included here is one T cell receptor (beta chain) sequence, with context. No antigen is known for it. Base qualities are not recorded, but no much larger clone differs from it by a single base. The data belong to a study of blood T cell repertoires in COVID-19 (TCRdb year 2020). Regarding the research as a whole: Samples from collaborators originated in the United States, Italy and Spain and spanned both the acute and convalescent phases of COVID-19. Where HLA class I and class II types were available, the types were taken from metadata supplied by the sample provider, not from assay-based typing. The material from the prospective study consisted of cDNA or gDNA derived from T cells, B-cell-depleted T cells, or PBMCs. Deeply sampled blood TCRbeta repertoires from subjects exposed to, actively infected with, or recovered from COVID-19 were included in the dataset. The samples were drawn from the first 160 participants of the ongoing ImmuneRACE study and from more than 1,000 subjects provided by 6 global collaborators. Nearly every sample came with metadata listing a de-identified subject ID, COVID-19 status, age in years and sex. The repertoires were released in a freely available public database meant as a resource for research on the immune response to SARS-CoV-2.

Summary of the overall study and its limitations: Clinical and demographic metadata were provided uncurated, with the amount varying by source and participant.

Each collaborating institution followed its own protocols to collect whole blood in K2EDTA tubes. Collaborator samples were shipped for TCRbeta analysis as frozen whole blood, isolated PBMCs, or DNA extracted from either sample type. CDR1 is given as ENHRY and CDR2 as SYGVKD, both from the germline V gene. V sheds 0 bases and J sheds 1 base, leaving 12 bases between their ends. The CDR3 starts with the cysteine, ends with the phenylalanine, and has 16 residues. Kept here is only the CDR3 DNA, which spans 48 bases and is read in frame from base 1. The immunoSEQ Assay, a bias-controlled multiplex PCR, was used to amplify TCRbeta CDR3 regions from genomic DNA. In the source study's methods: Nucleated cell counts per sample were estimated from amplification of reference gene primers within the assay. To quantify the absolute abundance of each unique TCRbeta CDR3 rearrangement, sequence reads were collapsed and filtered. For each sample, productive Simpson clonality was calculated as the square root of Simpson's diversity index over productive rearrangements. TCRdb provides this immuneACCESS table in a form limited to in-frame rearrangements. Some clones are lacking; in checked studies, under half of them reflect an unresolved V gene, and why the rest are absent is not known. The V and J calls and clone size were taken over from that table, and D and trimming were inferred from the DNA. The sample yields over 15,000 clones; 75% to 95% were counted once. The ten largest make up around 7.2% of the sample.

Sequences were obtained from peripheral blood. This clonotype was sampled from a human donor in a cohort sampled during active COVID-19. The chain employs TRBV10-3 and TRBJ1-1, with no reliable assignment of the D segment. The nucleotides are TGTGCCATCAGTGAGTCGATCCACAGACAGAACACTGAAGCTTTCTTT. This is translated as CAISESIHRQNTEAFF.